This T cell receptor (beta chain) derives from a study of blood T cell repertoires in COVID-19. Study as a whole: Sites across the United States, Italy and Spain contributed samples from acute and convalescent COVID-19.

Authors' analysis steps: Reference gene primer amplification gave nucleated cell count estimates. Here immunoSEQ multiplex PCR was the method, and the copy in TCRdb shows in-frame clones only, minus some. V and J calls plus clone size are reproduced from that table; the DNA served to infer D and trimming. The top ten clones hold roughly 3% of a sample with hundreds of thousands of clones, roughly 90% of them seen once. Participants came from about two dozen US areas, aged roughly 18 to 95 years. Cohort 3 recovered donors had two negative PCRs, clearance, or symptom resolution. The germline CDR1 and CDR2 sequences are SGDLS and YYNGEE. The trim removed 3 bases at V and 9 bases at J, leaving 6 bases unmatched. This CDR3 contains 15 residues.

The chain is built from TRBV9 and TRBJ2-1, with 13 positions matching TRBD2. Sample: PBMCs or T cells enriched from blood (not recorded which). This clonotype was sampled from a woman aged 25 to 45 who had recovered from COVID-19. The CDR3 DNA is TGTGCCAGCAGCGAACTAGCGGGGGGGCCGGGTGAGCAGTTCTTC. Translated, it gives CASSELAGGPGEQFF.